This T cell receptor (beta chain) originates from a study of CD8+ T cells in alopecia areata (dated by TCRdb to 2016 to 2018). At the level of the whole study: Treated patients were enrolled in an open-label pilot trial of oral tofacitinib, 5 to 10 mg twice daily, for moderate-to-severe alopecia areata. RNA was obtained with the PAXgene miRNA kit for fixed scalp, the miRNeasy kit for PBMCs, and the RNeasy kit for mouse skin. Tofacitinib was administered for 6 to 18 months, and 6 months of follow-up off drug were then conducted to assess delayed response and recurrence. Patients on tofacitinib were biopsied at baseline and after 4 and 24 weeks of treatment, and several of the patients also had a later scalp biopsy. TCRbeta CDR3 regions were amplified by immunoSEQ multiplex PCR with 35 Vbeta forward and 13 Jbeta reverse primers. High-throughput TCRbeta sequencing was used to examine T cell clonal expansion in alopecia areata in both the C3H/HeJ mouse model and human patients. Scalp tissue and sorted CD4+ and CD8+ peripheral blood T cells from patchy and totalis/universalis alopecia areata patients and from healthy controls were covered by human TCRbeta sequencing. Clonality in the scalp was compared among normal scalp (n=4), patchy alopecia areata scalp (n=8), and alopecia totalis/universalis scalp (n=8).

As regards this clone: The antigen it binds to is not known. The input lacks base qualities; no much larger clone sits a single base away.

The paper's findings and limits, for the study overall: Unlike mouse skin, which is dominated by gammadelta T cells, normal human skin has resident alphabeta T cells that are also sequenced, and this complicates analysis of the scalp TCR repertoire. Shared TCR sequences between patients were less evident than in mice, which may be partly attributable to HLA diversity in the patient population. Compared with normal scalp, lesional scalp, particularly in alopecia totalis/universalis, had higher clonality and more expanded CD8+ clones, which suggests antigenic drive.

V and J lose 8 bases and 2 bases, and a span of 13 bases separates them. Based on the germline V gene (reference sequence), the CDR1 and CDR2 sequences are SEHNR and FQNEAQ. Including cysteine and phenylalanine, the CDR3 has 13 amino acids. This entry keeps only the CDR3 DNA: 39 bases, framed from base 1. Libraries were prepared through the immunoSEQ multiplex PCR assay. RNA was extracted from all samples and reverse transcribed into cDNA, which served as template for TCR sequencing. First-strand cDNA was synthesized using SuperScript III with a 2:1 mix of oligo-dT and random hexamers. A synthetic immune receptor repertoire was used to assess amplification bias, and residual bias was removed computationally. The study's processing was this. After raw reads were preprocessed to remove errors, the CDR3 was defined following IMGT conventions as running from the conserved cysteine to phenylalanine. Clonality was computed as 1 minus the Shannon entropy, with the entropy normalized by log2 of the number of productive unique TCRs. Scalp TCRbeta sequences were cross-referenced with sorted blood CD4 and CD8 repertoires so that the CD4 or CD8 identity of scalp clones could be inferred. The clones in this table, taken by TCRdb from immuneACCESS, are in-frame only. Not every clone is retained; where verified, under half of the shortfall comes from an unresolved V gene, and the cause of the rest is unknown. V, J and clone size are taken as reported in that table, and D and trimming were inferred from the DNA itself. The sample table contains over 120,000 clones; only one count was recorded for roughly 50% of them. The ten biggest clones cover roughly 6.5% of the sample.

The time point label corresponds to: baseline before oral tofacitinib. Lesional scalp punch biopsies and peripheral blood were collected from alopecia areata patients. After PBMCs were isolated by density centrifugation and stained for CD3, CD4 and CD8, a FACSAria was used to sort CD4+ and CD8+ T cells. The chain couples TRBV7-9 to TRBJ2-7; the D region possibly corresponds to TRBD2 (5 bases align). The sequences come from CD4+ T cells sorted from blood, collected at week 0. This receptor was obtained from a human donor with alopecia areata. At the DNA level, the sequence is TGTGCCAGCGGTCCGGGGTGGGCCTACGAGCAGTACTTC. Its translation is CASGPGWAYEQYF.